These 5 T cell receptor beta chains share one sample of origin, sequenced in a study of Ad26.COV2.S vaccination and SARS-CoV-2 variants. The repertoire was sequenced with immunoSEQ multiplex PCR; TCRdb's copy has only in-frame clones and lacks some. Of about 370,000 clones in the sample, 70% to 90% were seen once. Stated treatment: over 15 received Ad26.COV2.S at low or high dose, single or two shots; 5 received placebo; per-sample allocation not given. Sampling happened 63 days after the first vaccine or placebo injection. This sample comprised peripheral blood, obtained in a trial of Ad26.COV2.S vaccine versus placebo. The receptors were sampled from a person aged 18-60 years who received the Ad26.COV2.S COVID-19 vaccine or a placebo.

The rearrangement uses TRBV28 and TRBJ1-1, with TRBD1 matching 9 bases. V gave up 5 bases and J gave up 0 bases; unmatched junction bases: 7. CDR1 and CDR2 (germline): MDHEN, SYDVKM. There are 16 residues in the CDR3. The CDR3 loop is CASSPGQGFMNTEAFF. Here the CDR3 DNA reads TGTGCCAGCAGTCCGGGACAGGGCTTTATGAACACTGAAGCTTTCTTT.

This clone has only one observation. The gene calls are TRBV4-3 and TRBJ2-2; 7 positions agree with TRBD2. Germline V lookup: CDR1 LGHNA, CDR2 YSLEER. Unmatched junction bases numbered 2, after V lost 3 bases and J lost 4 bases. The CDR3 has 14 amino acids. For the CDR3, the DNA is TGCGCCAGCAGCCAGACTAGCAGCACCGGGGAGCTGTTTTTT. It specifies CASSQTSSTGELFF.

V usage is TRBV2 and J usage is TRBJ2-7, with TRBD2 identical over 13 bases. The V and J ends lost 5 bases and 5 bases, in that order; junction bases with no gene match: 9. There are 16 residues in the CDR3. The germline CDR1 and CDR2 sequences are SNHLY and FYNNEI. The CDR3 region has the DNA TGTGCCAGCAGTCCCTGGACTAGCGGGAGCGTCGACGAGCAGTACTTC. Its protein is CASSPWTSGSVDEQYF.

The chain has TRBV3-1 (or the pseudogene TRBV3-2) and TRBJ2-7; no clear D. Germline assignment: CDR1 LGHDT and CDR2 YNNKEL (reference sequence). V lost 0 bases and J 9 bases, leaving 9 bases between the germline ends. There are 12 residues in the CDR3. The CDR3 coding sequence is TGTGCCAGCAGCCAAGACCGAAATCGGCAGTACTTC. Translated: CASSQDRNRQYF.

This clone was found once. The genes are TRBV4-1 and TRBJ1-6; 7 bases align to TRBD1. Germline lookup yields CDR1 MGHRA and CDR2 YSYEKL. The trim removed 2 bases at V and 8 bases at J, leaving 9 bases unmatched. This CDR3 region has 16 residues. CDR3 sequence (DNA): TGCGCCAGCAGCCAAACATACAGGGGCGGCGATTCACCCCTCCACTTT. Translated, it gives CASSQTYRGGDSPLHF.